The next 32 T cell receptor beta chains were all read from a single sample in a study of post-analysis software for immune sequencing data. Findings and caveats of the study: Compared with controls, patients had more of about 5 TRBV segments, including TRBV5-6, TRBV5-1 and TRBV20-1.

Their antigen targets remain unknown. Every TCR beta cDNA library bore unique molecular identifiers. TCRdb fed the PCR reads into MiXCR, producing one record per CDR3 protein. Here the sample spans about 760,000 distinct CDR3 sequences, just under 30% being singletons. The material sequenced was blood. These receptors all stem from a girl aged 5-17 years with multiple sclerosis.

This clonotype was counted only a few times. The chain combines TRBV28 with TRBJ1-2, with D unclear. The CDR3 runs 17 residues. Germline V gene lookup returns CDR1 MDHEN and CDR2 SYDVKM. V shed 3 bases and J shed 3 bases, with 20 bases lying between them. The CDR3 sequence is CASSFSGGGFGDYGYTF. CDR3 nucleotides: TGTGCCAGCAGTTTCTCCGGAGGAGGGTTTGGCGACTATGGCTACACCTTC.

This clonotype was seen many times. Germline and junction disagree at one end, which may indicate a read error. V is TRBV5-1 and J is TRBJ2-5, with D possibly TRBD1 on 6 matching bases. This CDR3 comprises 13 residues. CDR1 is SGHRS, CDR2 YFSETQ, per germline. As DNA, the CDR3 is TGTGCCAGCAGCTTACAGGGCGAGGAGACCCAGTACTTC. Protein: CASSLQGEETQYF.

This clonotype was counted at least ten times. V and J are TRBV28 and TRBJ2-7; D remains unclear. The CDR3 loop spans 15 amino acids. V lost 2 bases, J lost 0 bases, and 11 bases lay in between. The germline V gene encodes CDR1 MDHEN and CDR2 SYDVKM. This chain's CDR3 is CASSLGQASSYEQYF. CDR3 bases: TGTGCCAGCAGTTTAGGGCAGGCGAGCTCCTACGAGCAGTACTTC.

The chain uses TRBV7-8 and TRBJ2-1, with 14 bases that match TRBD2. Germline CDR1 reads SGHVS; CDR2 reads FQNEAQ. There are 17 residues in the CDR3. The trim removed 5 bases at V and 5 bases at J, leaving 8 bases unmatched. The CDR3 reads CASSRQPGLAGDNEQFF. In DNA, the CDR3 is TGTGCCAGCAGCCGGCAACCGGGACTAGCGGGAGACAATGAGCAGTTCTTC.

The CDR3 DNA reads TGTGCCAGCTCACCAACCGCAGGTAGCAATGAAAAACTGTTTTTT. It specifies CASSPTAGSNEKLFF. The chain recombines TRBV18 with TRBJ1-4; D unresolved. V was shortened by 2 bases and J by 5 bases, with 12 bases between the two germline ends. This CDR3 has 15 residues. The germline gives CDR1 KGHSH, CDR2 LQKENI.

The DNA for the CDR3 is TGTGCCAGCAGCTTAGGGTCAGAAAACTATGGCTACACCTTC. Translating gives CASSLGSENYGYTF. The V and J genes are TRBV7-9 and TRBJ1-2, with D uncertain. CDR1 is SEHNR, CDR2 FQNEAQ, per germline (reference sequence). V lost 1 base to trimming and J lost 2 bases, with 8 bases between them. The CDR3 is made up of 14 amino acids. The entire variable domain, with the rest obtained from reference TRBV7-9 and TRBJ1-2, is as follows: DTGVSQNPRHKITKRGQNVTFRCDPISEHNRLYWYRQTLGQGPEFLTYFQNEAQLEKSRLLSDRFSAERPKGSFSTLEIQRTEQGDSAMYLCASSLGSENYGYTFGSGTRLTVV.

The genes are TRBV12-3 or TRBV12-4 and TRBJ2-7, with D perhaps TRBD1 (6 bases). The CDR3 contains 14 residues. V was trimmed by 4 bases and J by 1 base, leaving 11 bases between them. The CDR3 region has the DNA TGTGCCAGCAGTTCTTGGGGGCCTTCCTACGAGCAGTACTTC. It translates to CASSSWGPSYEQYF.

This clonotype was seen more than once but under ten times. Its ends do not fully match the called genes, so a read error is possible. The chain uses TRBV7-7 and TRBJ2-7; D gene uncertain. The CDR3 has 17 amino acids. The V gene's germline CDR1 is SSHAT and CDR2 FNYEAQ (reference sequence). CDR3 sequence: CASSSRLNPQGTYEQYF. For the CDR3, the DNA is TGTGCTAGCAGCTCTCGGTTGAACCCACAAGGTACCTACGAGCAGTACTTC. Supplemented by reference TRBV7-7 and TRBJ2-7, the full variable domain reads GAGVSQSPRYKVTKRGQDVTLRCDPISSHATLYWYQQALGQGPEFLTYFNYEAQPDKSGLPSDRFSAERPEGSISTLTIQRTEQRDSAMYRCASSSRLNPQGTYEQYFGPGTRLTVT.

In DNA form, the CDR3 reads TGTGCCAGCAGCCATACTAGCGGGAGGGGCGAGCAGTACTTC. Protein product: CASSHTSGRGEQYF. The chain employs TRBV3-1 and TRBJ2-7; 13 positions agree with TRBD2. This CDR3 is built from 14 residues. Germline lookup yields CDR1 LGHDT and CDR2 YNNKEL (reference sequence). With V trimmed by 3 bases and J by 6 bases, 2 bases remained unmatched.

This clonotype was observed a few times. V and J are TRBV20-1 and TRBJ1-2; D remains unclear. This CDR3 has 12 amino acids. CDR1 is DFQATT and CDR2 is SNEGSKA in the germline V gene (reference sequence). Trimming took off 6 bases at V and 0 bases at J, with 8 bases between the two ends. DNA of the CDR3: TGCAGTGCCCAAAAAGCTAACTATGGCTACACCTTC. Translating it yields CSAQKANYGYTF.

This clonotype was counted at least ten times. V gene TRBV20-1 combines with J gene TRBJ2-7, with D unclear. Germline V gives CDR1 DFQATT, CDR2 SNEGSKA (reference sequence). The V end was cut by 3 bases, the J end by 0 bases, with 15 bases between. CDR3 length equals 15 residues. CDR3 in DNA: TGCAGTGCTAGGGTAGTGGGGATGAGCTCCTACGAGCAGTACTTC. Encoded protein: CSARVVGMSSYEQYF.

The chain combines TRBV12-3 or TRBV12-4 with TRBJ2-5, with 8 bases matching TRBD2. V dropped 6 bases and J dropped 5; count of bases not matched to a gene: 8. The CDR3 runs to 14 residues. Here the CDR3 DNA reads TGTGCCAGCAGCCCGGCGGGAGGAAGCGAGACCCAGTACTTC. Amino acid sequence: CASSPAGGSETQYF.

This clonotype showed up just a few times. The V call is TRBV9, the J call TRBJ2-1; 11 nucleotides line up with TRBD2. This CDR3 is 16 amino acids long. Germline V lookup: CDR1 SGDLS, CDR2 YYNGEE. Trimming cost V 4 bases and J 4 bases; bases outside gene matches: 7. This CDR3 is CASSQGGLAEYNEQFF. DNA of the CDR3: TGTGCCAGCAGCCAAGGGGGACTAGCGGAATACAATGAGCAGTTCTTC.

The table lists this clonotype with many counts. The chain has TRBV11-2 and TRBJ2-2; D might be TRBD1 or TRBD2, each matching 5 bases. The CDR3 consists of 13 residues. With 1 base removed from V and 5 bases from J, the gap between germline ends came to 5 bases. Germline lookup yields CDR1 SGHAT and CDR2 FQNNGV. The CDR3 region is CASSLGGTGELFF. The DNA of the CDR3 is TGTGCCAGCAGCTTAGGGGGGACCGGGGAGCTGTTTTTT.

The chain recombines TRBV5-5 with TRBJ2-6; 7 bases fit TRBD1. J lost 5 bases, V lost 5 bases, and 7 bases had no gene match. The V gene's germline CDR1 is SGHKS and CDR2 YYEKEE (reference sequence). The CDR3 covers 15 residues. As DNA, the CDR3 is TGTGCCAGCAGTTCAGACAGGGTGTGGGCCAACGTCCTGACTTTC. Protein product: CASSSDRVWANVLTF. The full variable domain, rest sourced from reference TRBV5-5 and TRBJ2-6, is DAGVTQSPTHLIKTRGQQVTLRCSPISGHKSVSWYQQVLGQGPQFIFQYYEKEERGRGNFPDRFSARQFPNYSSELNVNALLLGDSALYLCASSSDRVWANVLTFGAGSRLTVL.

Written as DNA, the CDR3 is TGTGCCAGCAGCTTAGCCAGGGGGCAGTTTATCTACAATGAGCAGTTCTTC. Its protein product is CASSLARGQFIYNEQFF. This rearrangement joins TRBV13 to TRBJ2-1; 8 bases fit TRBD1. Losses at the gene ends were 1 base for V and 3 bases for J; bases not matched to a gene: 8. This CDR3 comprises 17 residues. CDR1 and CDR2 (germline): PRHDT, FYEKMQ (reference sequence).

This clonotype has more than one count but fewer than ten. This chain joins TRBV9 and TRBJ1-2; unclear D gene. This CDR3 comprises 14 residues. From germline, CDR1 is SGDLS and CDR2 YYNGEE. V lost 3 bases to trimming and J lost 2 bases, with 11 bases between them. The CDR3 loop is CASSGLTENYGYTF. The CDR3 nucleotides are TGTGCCAGCAGCGGACTAACAGAGAACTATGGCTACACCTTC.

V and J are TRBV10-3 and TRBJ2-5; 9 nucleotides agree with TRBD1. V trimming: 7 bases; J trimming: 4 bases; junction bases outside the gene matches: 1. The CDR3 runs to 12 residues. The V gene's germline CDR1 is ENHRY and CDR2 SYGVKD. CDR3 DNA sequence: TGTGCCATCAAGGACAGGGGAGAGACCCAGTACTTC. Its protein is CAIKDRGETQYF.

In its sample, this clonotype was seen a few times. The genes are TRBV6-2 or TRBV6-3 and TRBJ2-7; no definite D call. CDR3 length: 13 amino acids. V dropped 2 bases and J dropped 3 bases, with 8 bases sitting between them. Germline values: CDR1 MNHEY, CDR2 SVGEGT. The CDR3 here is CASSYMDLYEQYF. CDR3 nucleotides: TGTGCCAGCAGTTACATGGACCTCTACGAGCAGTACTTC.

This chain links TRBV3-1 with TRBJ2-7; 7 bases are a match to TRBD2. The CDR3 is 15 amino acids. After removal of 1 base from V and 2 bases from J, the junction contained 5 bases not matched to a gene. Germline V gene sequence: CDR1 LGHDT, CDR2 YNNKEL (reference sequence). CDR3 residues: CASSQGLAAAYEQYF. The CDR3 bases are TGTGCCAGCAGCCAAGGGCTAGCGGCAGCCTACGAGCAGTACTTC.

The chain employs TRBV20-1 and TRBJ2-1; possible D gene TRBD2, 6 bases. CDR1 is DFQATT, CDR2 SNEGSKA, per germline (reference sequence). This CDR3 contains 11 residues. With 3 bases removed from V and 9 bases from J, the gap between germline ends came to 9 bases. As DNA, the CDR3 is TGCAGTGCTAGTCGGGGGATTGAGCAGTTCTTC. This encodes CSASRGIEQFF.

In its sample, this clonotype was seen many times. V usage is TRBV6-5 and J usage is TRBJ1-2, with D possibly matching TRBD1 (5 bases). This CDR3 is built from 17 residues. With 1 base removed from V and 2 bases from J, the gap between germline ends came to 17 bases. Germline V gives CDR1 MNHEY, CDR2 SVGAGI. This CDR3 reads CASSYLASGTDNYGYTF. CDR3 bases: TGTGCCAGCAGTTACTTGGCCTCCGGGACCGACAACTATGGCTACACCTTC.

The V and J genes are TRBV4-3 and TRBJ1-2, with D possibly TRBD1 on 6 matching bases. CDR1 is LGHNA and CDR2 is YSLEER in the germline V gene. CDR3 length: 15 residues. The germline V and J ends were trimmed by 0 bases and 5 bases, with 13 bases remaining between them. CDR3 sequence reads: CASSQDRGGLYGYTF. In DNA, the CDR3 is TGCGCCAGCAGCCAAGATCGGGGGGGGCTTTATGGCTACACCTTC.

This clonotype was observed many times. The CDR3 loop reads CASSSQPEETQYF. The DNA for the CDR3 is TGCGCCAGCAGCTCCCAGCCGGAAGAGACCCAGTACTTC. The chain is built from TRBV5-1 and TRBJ2-5; D is unclear. The V and J ends lost 3 bases and 3 bases respectively, with 9 bases between them. CDR3 size: 13 residues. Per germline, CDR1 SGHRS and CDR2 YFSETQ.

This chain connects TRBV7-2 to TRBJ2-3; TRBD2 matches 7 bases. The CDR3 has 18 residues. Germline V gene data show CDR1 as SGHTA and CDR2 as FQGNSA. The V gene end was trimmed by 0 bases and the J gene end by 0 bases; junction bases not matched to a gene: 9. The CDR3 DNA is TGTGCCAGCAGCTTAGCGGGTACGAGCGGGAAGAGCACAGATACGCAGTATTTT. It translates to CASSLAGTSGKSTDTQYF.

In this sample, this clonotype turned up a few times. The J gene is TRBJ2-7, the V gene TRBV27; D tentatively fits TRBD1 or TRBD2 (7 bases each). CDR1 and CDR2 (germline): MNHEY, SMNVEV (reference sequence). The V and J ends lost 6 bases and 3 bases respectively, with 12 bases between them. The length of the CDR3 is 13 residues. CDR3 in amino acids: CASSPGGVYEQYF. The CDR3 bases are TGTGCCAGCAGCCCAGGGGGGGTCTACGAGCAGTACTTC.

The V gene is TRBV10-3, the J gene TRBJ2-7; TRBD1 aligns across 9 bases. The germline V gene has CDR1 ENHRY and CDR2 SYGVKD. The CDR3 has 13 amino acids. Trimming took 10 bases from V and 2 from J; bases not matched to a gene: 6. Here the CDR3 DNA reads TGTGCCACCAGCGGGACAGGGACCTACGAGCAGTACTTC. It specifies CATSGTGTYEQYF.

Here the CDR3 reads CASSHGVRDDTEAFF. Here the CDR3 DNA reads TGTGCCAGCAGCCATGGCGTCAGAGACGACACTGAAGCTTTCTTT. The rearrangement links TRBV11-2 to TRBJ1-1; D uncertain. Germline assignment: CDR1 SGHAT and CDR2 FQNNGV. This CDR3 contains 15 residues. Trimming cost V 5 bases and J 3 bases, with 16 bases left between them.

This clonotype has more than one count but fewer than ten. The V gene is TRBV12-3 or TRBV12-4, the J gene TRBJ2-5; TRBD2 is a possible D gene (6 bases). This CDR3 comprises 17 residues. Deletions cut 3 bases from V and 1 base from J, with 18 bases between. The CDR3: CASSLGGASVLQETQYF. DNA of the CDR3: TGTGCCAGCAGTTTGGGTGGGGCTAGCGTCCTCCAAGAGACCCAGTACTTC.

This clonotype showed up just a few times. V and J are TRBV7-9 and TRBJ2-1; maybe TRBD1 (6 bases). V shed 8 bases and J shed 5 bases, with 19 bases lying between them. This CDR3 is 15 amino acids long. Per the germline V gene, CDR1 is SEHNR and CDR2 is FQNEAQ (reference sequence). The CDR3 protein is CASALGHYSDNEQFF. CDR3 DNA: TGTGCCAGCGCCCTGGGACACTACAGCGACAATGAGCAGTTCTTC. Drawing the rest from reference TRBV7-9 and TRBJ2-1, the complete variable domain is DTGVSQNPRHKITKRGQNVTFRCDPISEHNRLYWYRQTLGQGPEFLTYFQNEAQLEKSRLLSDRFSAERPKGSFSTLEIQRTEQGDSAMYLCASALGHYSDNEQFFGPGTRLTVL.

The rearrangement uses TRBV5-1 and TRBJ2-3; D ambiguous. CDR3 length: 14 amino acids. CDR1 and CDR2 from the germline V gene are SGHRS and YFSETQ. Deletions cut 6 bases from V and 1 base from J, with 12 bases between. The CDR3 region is CASKFGDRTDTQYF. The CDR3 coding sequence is TGCGCCAGCAAATTTGGAGACCGCACAGATACGCAGTATTTT.

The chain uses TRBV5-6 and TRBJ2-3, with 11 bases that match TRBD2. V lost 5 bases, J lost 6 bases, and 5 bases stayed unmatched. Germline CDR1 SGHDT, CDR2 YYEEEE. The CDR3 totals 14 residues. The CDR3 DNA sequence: TGTGCCAGCAGTTCAATAGCGGGAGGGGATACGCAGTATTTT. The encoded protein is CASSSIAGGDTQYF. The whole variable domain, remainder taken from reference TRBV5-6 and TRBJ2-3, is DAGVTQSPTHLIKTRGQQVTLRCSPKSGHDTVSWYQQALGQGPQFIFQYYEEEERQRGNFPDRFSGHQFPNYSSELNVNALLLGDSALYLCASSSIAGGDTQYFGPGTRLTVL.